The clone carrying this T cell receptor beta chain has a single count. V lost 4 bases and J lost 5, with 14 bases in between. Germline-derived CDR1 and CDR2 are SGHRS and YFSETQ. This CDR3 has 14 amino acids. As originally analysed: Amplifying reference gene primers gave estimates of nucleated cell counts. Here immunoSEQ multiplex PCR was the method, and the copy in TCRdb shows in-frame clones only, minus some. That table furnishes V, J and clone size, whereas the DNA furnished D and trimming. The table has over 150,000 clones, approximately 82% seen once. These data are taken from a study of blood T cell repertoires in COVID-19. Study as a whole: Samples of COVID-19 (acute and convalescent) were obtained from the United States, Italy and Spain. T cells, B-cell-depleted T cells, or PBMCs supplied cDNA or gDNA.

Sequencing was performed on peripheral blood. This chain uses TRBV5-1 with TRBJ2-3; D gene unclear. The sequence derives from a woman aged 80 or over with active or convalescent COVID-19. The chain's CDR3 is CASSPRGPGDTQYF. The CDR3 DNA reads TGCGCCAGCAGCCCCCGTGGCCCGGGAGATACGCAGTATTTT.